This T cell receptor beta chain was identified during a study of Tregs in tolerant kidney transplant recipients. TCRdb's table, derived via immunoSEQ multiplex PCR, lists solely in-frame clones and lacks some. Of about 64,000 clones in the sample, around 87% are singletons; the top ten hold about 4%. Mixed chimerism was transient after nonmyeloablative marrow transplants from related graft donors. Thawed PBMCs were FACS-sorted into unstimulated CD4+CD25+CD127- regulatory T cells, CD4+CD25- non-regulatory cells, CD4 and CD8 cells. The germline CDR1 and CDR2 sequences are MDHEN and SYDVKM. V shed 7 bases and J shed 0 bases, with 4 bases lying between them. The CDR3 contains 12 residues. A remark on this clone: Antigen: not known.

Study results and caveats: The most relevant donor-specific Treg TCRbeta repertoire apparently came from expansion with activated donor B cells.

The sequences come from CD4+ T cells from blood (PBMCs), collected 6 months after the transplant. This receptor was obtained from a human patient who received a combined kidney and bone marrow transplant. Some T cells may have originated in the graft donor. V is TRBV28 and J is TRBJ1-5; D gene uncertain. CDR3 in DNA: TGTGCCAGCACTAATAGCAATCAGCCCCAGCATTTT. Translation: CASTNSNQPQHF.